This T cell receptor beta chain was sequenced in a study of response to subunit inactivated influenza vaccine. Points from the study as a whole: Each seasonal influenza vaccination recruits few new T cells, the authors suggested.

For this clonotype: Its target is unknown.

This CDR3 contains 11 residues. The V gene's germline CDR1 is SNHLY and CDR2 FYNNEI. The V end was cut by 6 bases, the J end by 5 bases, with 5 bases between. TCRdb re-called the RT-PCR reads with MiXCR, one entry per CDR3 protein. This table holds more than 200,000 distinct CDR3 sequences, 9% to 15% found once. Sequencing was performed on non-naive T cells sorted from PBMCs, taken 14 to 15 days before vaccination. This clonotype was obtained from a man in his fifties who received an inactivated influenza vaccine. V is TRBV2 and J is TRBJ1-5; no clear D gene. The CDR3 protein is CASRTDQPQHF. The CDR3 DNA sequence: TGTGCCAGCAGGACCGATCAGCCCCAGCATTTT.